Below, one T cell receptor (beta chain) is given with its context. Its antigen is not identified. V lost 0 bases and J 1 base, leaving 8 bases between the germline ends. There are 15 residues in the CDR3. Germline values: CDR1 SGHKS, CDR2 YYEKEE (reference sequence). Only in-frame clones appear in the TCRdb table, and some are missing; sequencing was by immunoSEQ multiplex PCR. The table has fewer than 85,000 clones, about 80% seen once; the top ten hold roughly 0.94%. This specimen belongs to a study of vaccination effects on CD4 cells after COVID-19. Antigen-specific CD4+ T cells were expanded (with viral peptide pools) by the ViraFEST assay ahead of sequencing. Cells that had been cultured for less than 13 days were the source of isolated CD4+ T cells. As their vaccination, participants received two doses of either BNT162b2 or mRNA-1273. With 8.5 to 10 ug/ml peptides and 7.5 to 10 IU/ml IL-2, 2 million or so PBMC per well were cultured.

This sequence joins TRBV5-5 and TRBJ1-5, with D possibly TRBD1 on 6 matching bases. The input for sequencing was CD4+ T cells from PBMCs cultured with HCoV-OC43 spike peptides, taken after COVID-19 vaccination. Regarding subset: HCoV-OC43 spike overlapping peptide pool stimulation. The source is a human donor who received a COVID-19 vaccine. The CDR3 here is CASSLVRGSNQPQHF. The CDR3 bases are TGTGCCAGCAGCTTGGTGAGGGGGAGCAATCAGCCCCAGCATTTT.